These T cell receptor beta chains were read from a single sample in a study of cytomegalovirus exposure and HLA in healthy donors. Assay: immunoSEQ multiplex PCR; the TCRdb copy retains only in-frame clones and omits some. The sample shows around 98,000 clones, roughly 81% of them seen only once. The sequencing sample was made of PBMCs. These receptors originate from a man aged 40-49 years in good health and CMV-seronegative. The CDR3 runs from the conserved cysteine through the conserved F or W. The order of the fields is V gene, clone size, D gene, J gene, CDR3 protein, CDR3 DNA. The D gene is left open where the match is weak. A row's size may be missing; if present it is once, few, many or a size class.

v_gene: TRBV30
abundance: .
d_gene: TRBD2
j_gene: TRBJ2-1
CDR3aa: CAWSATSGGYNEQFF
CDR3nt: TGTGCCTGGAGTGCAACTAGCGGGGGGTACAATGAGCAGTTCTTC

v_gene: TRBV29-1
abundance: few
d_gene: .
j_gene: TRBJ2-6
CDR3aa: CSVQETVSFSGANVLTF
CDR3nt: TGCAGCGTTCAAGAGACAGTATCCTTCTCTGGGGCCAACGTCCTGACTTTC

v_gene: TRBV4-1
abundance: .
d_gene: .
j_gene: TRBJ1-1
CDR3aa: CASSQRVGSTEAFF
CDR3nt: TGCGCCAGCAGCCAGAGGGTAGGGAGCACTGAAGCTTTCTTT

v_gene: TRBV5-1
abundance: once
d_gene: TRBD1
j_gene: TRBJ1-1
CDR3aa: CASSAGTALNTEAFF
CDR3nt: TGCGCCAGCAGCGCGGGGACAGCCTTGAACACTGAAGCTTTCTTT

v_gene: TRBV13
abundance: .
d_gene: .
j_gene: TRBJ2-7
CDR3aa: CASSLGRTRAYEQYF
CDR3nt: TGTGCCAGCAGCTTAGGGCGGACAAGGGCCTACGAGCAGTACTTC

v_gene: TRBV7-8
abundance: few
d_gene: .
j_gene: TRBJ1-1
CDR3aa: CATQGLPGMNTEAFF
CDR3nt: TGTGCCACCCAGGGACTCCCAGGGATGAACACTGAAGCTTTCTTT

v_gene: TRBV5-6
abundance: .
d_gene: .
j_gene: TRBJ1-5
CDR3aa: CASSSGHLLHQPQHF
CDR3nt: TGTGCCAGCAGTTCAGGACACCTGCTTCATCAGCCCCAGCATTTT

v_gene: TRBV6-5
abundance: .
d_gene: .
j_gene: TRBJ2-1
CDR3aa: CASSLGSANYNEQFF
CDR3nt: TGTGCCAGCAGCCTGGGCTCGGCCAACTACAATGAGCAGTTCTTC

v_gene: TRBV6-4
abundance: once
d_gene: TRBD1
j_gene: TRBJ2-3
CDR3aa: CASSENRGLTDTQYF
CDR3nt: TGTGCCAGCAGCGAGAACAGGGGGCTTACAGATACGCAGTATTTT

v_gene: TRBV27
abundance: .
d_gene: TRBD1
j_gene: TRBJ1-5
CDR3aa: CASSFAGGLPQHF
CDR3nt: TGTGCCAGCAGTTTTGCAGGGGGCCTGCCCCAGCATTTT

v_gene: TRBV2
abundance: .
d_gene: TRBD1
j_gene: TRBJ2-2
CDR3aa: CASSAQGALTGELFF
CDR3nt: TGTGCCAGCAGCGCACAGGGGGCCCTCACCGGGGAGCTGTTTTTT

v_gene: TRBV2
abundance: .
d_gene: .
j_gene: TRBJ1-6
CDR3aa: CASSADGDNSPLHF
CDR3nt: TGTGCCAGCAGTGCTGACGGAGACAATTCACCCCTCCACTTT

v_gene: TRBV7-9
abundance: .
d_gene: TRBD2
j_gene: TRBJ2-7
CDR3aa: CASSDPPGGEQYF
CDR3nt: TGTGCCAGCAGCGATCCCCCCGGGGGGGAGCAGTACTTC

v_gene: TRBV11-3
abundance: once
d_gene: .
j_gene: TRBJ1-6
CDR3aa: CASSLRGDSPLHF
CDR3nt: TGTGCCAGCAGCTTACGGGGAGACTCACCCCTCCACTTT

v_gene: TRBV7-2
abundance: .
d_gene: .
j_gene: TRBJ2-5
CDR3aa: CASSLGGWEQVRGGEQYF
CDR3nt: TGTGCCAGCAGCTTAGGGGGTTGGGAACAGGTAAGGGGAGGAGAGCAGTACTTC

v_gene: TRBV7-9
abundance: .
d_gene: TRBD1
j_gene: TRBJ2-7
CDR3aa: CSSSFLGGTGREQYF
CDR3nt: TGTTCCAGCAGCTTCCTGGGTGGGACAGGCCGTGAGCAGTACTTC

v_gene: TRBV19
abundance: once
d_gene: .
j_gene: TRBJ2-5
CDR3aa: CATSRLGGETQYF
CDR3nt: TGTGCCACCTCCAGGCTGGGTGGAGAGACCCAGTACTTC

v_gene: TRBV5-1
abundance: .
d_gene: TRBD1
j_gene: TRBJ1-6
CDR3aa: CASSFYGRGLVRSPLHF
CDR3nt: TGCGCCAGCAGCTTTTATGGCAGGGGGTTGGTTCGTTCACCCCTCCACTTT

v_gene: TRBV7-9
abundance: few
d_gene: .
j_gene: TRBJ2-3
CDR3aa: CASSFRDTQYF
CDR3nt: TGTGCCAGCAGCTTTCGAGATACGCAGTATTTT

v_gene: TRBV28
abundance: .
d_gene: .
j_gene: TRBJ2-1
CDR3aa: CASRGQNYNEQFF
CDR3nt: TGTGCCAGCAGGGGCCAGAACTACAATGAGCAGTTCTTC

v_gene: TRBV7-2
abundance: .
d_gene: TRBD2
j_gene: TRBJ2-3
CDR3aa: CASSPPGRVGRTDTQYF
CDR3nt: TGTGCCAGCAGCCCCCCTGGGAGGGTAGGCCGCACAGATACGCAGTATTTT

v_gene: TRBV27
abundance: .
d_gene: TRBD1
j_gene: TRBJ1-1
CDR3aa: CASGTRQGRTEAFF
CDR3nt: TGTGCCAGCGGAACCAGACAGGGTCGGACTGAAGCTTTCTTT

v_gene: TRBV27
abundance: .
d_gene: TRBD2
j_gene: TRBJ2-7
CDR3aa: CASSSLAGNYEQYF
CDR3nt: TGTGCCAGCAGTTCCCTAGCGGGGAACTACGAGCAGTACTTC

v_gene: TRBV28
abundance: .
d_gene: .
j_gene: TRBJ2-2
CDR3aa: CASSLGGAGELFF
CDR3nt: TGTGCCAGCAGTTTGGGAGGTGCCGGGGAGCTGTTTTTT

v_gene: TRBV7-9
abundance: .
d_gene: TRBD1
j_gene: TRBJ2-5
CDR3aa: CASSFTGGQETQYF
CDR3nt: TGTGCCAGCAGCTTTACAGGGGGCCAAGAGACCCAGTACTTC

v_gene: TRBV6-5
abundance: .
d_gene: TRBD1
j_gene: TRBJ1-1
CDR3aa: CASSEQGRHTEAFF
CDR3nt: TGTGCCAGCAGTGAACAGGGGAGACACACTGAAGCTTTCTTT

v_gene: TRBV14
abundance: .
d_gene: .
j_gene: TRBJ1-1
CDR3aa: CASSPHMLMNTEAFF
CDR3nt: TGTGCCAGCAGCCCCCACATGCTCATGAACACTGAAGCTTTCTTT

v_gene: TRBV27
abundance: .
d_gene: .
j_gene: TRBJ1-4
CDR3aa: CASSLSKSRYEKLFF
CDR3nt: TGTGCCAGCAGTTTATCGAAAAGCCGGTATGAAAAACTGTTTTTT

v_gene: TRBV2
abundance: once
d_gene: TRBD1
j_gene: TRBJ1-2
CDR3aa: CASTTDRGRYGYTF
CDR3nt: TGTGCCAGCACCACCGACAGGGGCCGATATGGCTACACCTTC

v_gene: TRBV25-1
abundance: .
d_gene: TRBD2
j_gene: TRBJ2-5
CDR3aa: CASALAGEQETQYF
CDR3nt: TGTGCCAGCGCCCTAGCGGGGGAGCAAGAGACCCAGTACTTC

v_gene: TRBV5-1
abundance: once
d_gene: TRBD1
j_gene: TRBJ1-5
CDR3aa: CASSPGQGAYSNQPQHF
CDR3nt: TGCGCCAGCAGCCCGGGACAGGGGGCCTATAGCAATCAGCCCCAGCATTTT

v_gene: TRBV19
abundance: .
d_gene: TRBD1
j_gene: TRBJ2-7
CDR3aa: CASSIEQDRGRDYEQYF
CDR3nt: TGTGCCAGTAGTATAGAACAAGACAGGGGGCGCGATTACGAGCAGTACTTC

v_gene: TRBV7-8
abundance: .
d_gene: TRBD1
j_gene: TRBJ2-7
CDR3aa: CASSPGTGNYEQYF
CDR3nt: TGTGCCAGCAGCCCGGGGACAGGGAACTACGAGCAGTACTTC

v_gene: TRBV4-1
abundance: .
d_gene: .
j_gene: TRBJ2-2
CDR3aa: CASSQGAGSTGELFF
CDR3nt: TGCGCCAGCAGCCAGGGGGCAGGGAGCACCGGGGAGCTGTTTTTT

v_gene: TRBV5-1
abundance: .
d_gene: TRBD2
j_gene: TRBJ2-4
CDR3aa: CASSLVGPGLAVAKNIQYF
CDR3nt: TGCGCCAGCAGCTTGGTTGGTCCGGGACTAGCCGTAGCCAAAAACATTCAGTACTTC

v_gene: TRBV27
abundance: .
d_gene: .
j_gene: TRBJ2-1
CDR3aa: CASMSGSSYNEQFF
CDR3nt: TGTGCCAGCATGTCGGGGAGCTCCTACAATGAGCAGTTCTTC

v_gene: TRBV13
abundance: .
d_gene: .
j_gene: TRBJ1-3
CDR3aa: CASRDQSYSGNTIYF
CDR3nt: TGTGCCAGCAGAGATCAGTCGTACTCTGGAAACACCATATATTTT

v_gene: TRBV6-1
abundance: few
d_gene: .
j_gene: TRBJ1-4
CDR3aa: CASSELQGRGKLFF
CDR3nt: TGTGCCAGCAGTGAACTCCAGGGGCGGGGGAAACTGTTTTTT

v_gene: TRBV9
abundance: .
d_gene: TRBD1
j_gene: TRBJ1-1
CDR3aa: CASSPTTGFTEAFF
CDR3nt: TGTGCCAGCAGCCCAACGACAGGGTTCACTGAAGCTTTCTTT

v_gene: TRBV5-4
abundance: .
d_gene: TRBD2
j_gene: TRBJ2-2
CDR3aa: CASSLGAGGNTGELFF
CDR3nt: TGTGCCAGCAGCTTGGGGGCGGGGGGGAACACCGGGGAGCTGTTTTTT

v_gene: TRBV18
abundance: .
d_gene: .
j_gene: TRBJ2-1
CDR3aa: CASSPPPGGRTYNEQFF
CDR3nt: TGTGCCAGCTCACCACCGCCTGGCGGGCGTACCTACAATGAGCAGTTCTTC

v_gene: TRBV6-5
abundance: few
d_gene: .
j_gene: TRBJ2-4
CDR3aa: CASRRKNIQYF
CDR3nt: TGTGCCAGCAGGAGAAAAAACATTCAGTACTTC

v_gene: TRBV7-9
abundance: .
d_gene: TRBD1
j_gene: TRBJ1-1
CDR3aa: CASSPQGDTEAFF
CDR3nt: TGTGCCAGCAGCCCCCAGGGGGACACTGAAGCTTTCTTT

v_gene: TRBV2
abundance: .
d_gene: TRBD1
j_gene: TRBJ2-7
CDR3aa: CASKGTGTYEQYF
CDR3nt: TGTGCCAGCAAGGGGACAGGGACCTACGAGCAGTACTTC